This T cell receptor (beta chain) was sequenced during a study of T cells after yellow fever vaccination. General study findings and limits: Most primary-vaccination clones recurred post-booster (nearly 98% CD4, more than 85% CD8). By day 5 rather than day 15, the secondary response had peaked, though it was weaker.

Germline V CDR1 and CDR2: SGDLS, YYNGEE. The V end was cut by 3 bases, the J end by 3 bases, with 18 bases between. This CDR3 region has 17 residues. This clonotype was counted a few times. Antigen specificity is unknown. TCRdb processed the 5' RACE reads anew with MiXCR; each CDR3 protein has one entry. The sample consists of more than 95,000 distinct CDR3 sequences, 12% to 15% of them appearing once. The source was CD8+ T cells sorted from PBMCs, collected 5 days after the yellow fever booster vaccination. The receptor was isolated from a man aged 18 to 35 who received the YFV17D yellow fever vaccine. The chain has TRBV9 and TRBJ2-2; no clear D gene. The CDR3 loop reads CASSAQSAGPYTGELFF. The CDR3 bases are TGTGCCAGCAGCGCCCAATCGGCAGGCCCATACACCGGGGAGCTGTTTTTT.